Detailed here is one T cell receptor (beta chain). Its target is not known. This entry is derived from a study of shared clonotypes between healthy human individuals. Only in-frame clones appear in the TCRdb table, and some are missing; sequencing was by immunoSEQ multiplex PCR. The sample comprises about 750,000 clones, more than 85% of which are singletons, and nearly 25% rests with the top ten. Trimming removed 5 bases from V and 4 bases from J, with 18 bases in between. The CDR3 runs to 15 residues. Germline values: CDR1 SGHTA, CDR2 FQGNSA. Findings and caveats of the study: It was the non-shared clonotypes that had lower generation probabilities than clonotypes shared by all four donors. Investigators collected only blood, and repertoires in tissues likely differ.

In the naive CD8 group, cells lacked CD45RO and were positively selected for CCR7, so terminally differentiated effector memory CD45RA+ cells were left out. The receptor's source is a young man in good health. V usage is TRBV7-2 and J usage is TRBJ2-7; D could derive from TRBD1 or TRBD2 (6 bases each). The sequenced material came from naive CD8+ T cells sorted from blood. The CDR3 is CASSLGGGGLYEQYF. The DNA for the CDR3 is TGTGCCAGCAGCCTAGGGGGAGGAGGTCTGTACGAGCAGTACTTC. Combining the CDR3 with reference TRBV7-2 and TRBJ2-7 gives the whole variable domain GAGVSQSPSNKVTEKGKDVELRCDPISGHTALYWYRQSLGQGLEFLIYFQGNSAPDKSGLPSDRFSAERTGGSVSTLTIQRTQQEDSAVYLCASSLGGGGLYEQYFGPGTRLTVT.